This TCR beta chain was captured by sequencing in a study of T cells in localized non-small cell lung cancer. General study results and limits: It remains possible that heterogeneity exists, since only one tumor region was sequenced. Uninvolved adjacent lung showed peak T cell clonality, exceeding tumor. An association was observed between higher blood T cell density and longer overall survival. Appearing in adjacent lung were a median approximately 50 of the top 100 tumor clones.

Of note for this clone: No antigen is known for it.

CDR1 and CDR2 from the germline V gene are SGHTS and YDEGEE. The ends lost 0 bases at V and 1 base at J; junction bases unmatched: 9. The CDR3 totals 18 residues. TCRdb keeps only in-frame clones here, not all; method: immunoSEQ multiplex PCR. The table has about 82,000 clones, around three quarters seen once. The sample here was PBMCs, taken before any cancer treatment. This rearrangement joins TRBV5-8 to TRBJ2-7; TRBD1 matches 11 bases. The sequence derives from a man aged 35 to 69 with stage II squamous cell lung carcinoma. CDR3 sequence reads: CASSLGEWGTGGSYEQYF. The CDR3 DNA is TGTGCCAGCAGCTTGGGAGAATGGGGGACAGGGGGATCCTACGAGCAGTACTTC.